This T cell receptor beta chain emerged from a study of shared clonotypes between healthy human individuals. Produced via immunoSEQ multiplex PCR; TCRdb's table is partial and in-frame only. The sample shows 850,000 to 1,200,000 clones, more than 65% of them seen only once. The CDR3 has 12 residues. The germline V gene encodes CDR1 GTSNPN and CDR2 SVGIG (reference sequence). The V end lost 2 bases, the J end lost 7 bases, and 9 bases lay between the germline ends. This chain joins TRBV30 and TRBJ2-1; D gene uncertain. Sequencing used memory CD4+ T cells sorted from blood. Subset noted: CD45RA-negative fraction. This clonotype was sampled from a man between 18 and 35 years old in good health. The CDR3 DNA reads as TGTGCCTGGAGTAAGGAACGAAATGAGCAGTTCTTC. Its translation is CAWSKERNEQFF. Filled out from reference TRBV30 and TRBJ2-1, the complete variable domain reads SQTIHQWPATLVQPVGSPLSLECTVEGTSNPNLYWYRQAAGRGLQLLFYSVGIGQISSEVPQNLSASRPQDRQFILSSKKLLLSDSGFYLCAWSKERNEQFFGPGTRLTVL.